Presented here are 14 T cell receptor beta chains from one specimen sequenced in a study of beta chain features in type 1 diabetes. Study-level points and caveats: Shortening of TCRB CDR3s, moderate but significant, appeared in all four CD4+ subsets of Type 1 diabetes patients.

Sequenced material consisted of expressed TCRB transcripts (all of the isolated RNA was reverse transcribed). TCRdb's copy holds only in-frame clones and misses some; the assay was immunoSEQ multiplex PCR. Here the sample spans 550,000 to 850,000 clones, roughly an eighth being singletons. Their specific antigens are unknown. The sequencing input was naive CD4+ T cells from blood. The source of these receptors is a man between 18 and 35 years old with type 1 diabetes.

This clone came up a few times. The chain couples TRBV6-1 to TRBJ2-7; 8 bases map to TRBD2. The CDR3 contains 14 residues. V lost 3 bases, J lost 6 bases, and 7 bases stayed unmatched. Per the germline V gene, CDR1 is MNHNS and CDR2 is SASEGT. CDR3 residues: CASSETGGPVEQYF. The CDR3 nucleotides read TGTGCCAGCAGTGAGACGGGGGGGCCGGTCGAGCAGTACTTC.

This clone appeared a few times. V usage is TRBV29-1 and J usage is TRBJ1-2; no clear D gene. V lost 4 bases, J lost 1 base, and 10 bases lay in between. Germline CDR1 and CDR2: SQVTM and ANQGSEA. The CDR3 is 13 residues long. CDR3 loop: CSVASGFNYGYTF. The CDR3 coding sequence is TGCAGCGTTGCGTCGGGATTTAACTATGGCTACACCTTC. Full variable domain (rest looked up from reference TRBV29-1 and TRBJ1-2): SAVISQKPSRDICQRGTSLTIQCQVDSQVTMMFWYRQQPGQSLTLIATANQGSEATYESGFVIDKFPISRPNLTFSTLTVSNMSPEDSSIYLCSVASGFNYGYTFGSGTRLTVV.

The V call is TRBV19, the J call TRBJ1-1; D gene uncertain. CDR3 length: 17 residues. Germline V gives CDR1 LNHDA, CDR2 SQIVND (reference sequence). V lost 5 bases, J lost 2 bases, and 21 bases lay in between. The CDR3 region has the DNA TGTGCCAGTAGTCCTATACATCGGACCGGAAGTAACACTGAAGCTTTCTTT. Residues: CASSPIHRTGSNTEAFF.

This clone appeared a few times. Other DNA sequences in the same sample also yield this CDR3. The chain has TRBV4-1 and TRBJ2-3; no firm D call. Germline-derived CDR1 and CDR2 are MGHRA and YSYEKL. The CDR3 totals 14 residues. V shed 0 bases and J shed 1 base, with 5 bases lying between them. The CDR3 DNA reads TGCGCCAGCAGCCAAGATCACGGCACAGATACGCAGTATTTT. It yields the protein CASSQDHGTDTQYF.

This chain links TRBV25-1 with TRBJ2-2; D gene ambiguous. The ends were cut back, 8 bases at V and 4 bases at J, with 11 bases in the middle. The germline V gene encodes CDR1 MGHDK and CDR2 SYGVNS. The CDR3 covers 13 residues. DNA of the CDR3: TGTGCCAGCCTATACCCCAGCACCGGGGAGCTGTTTTTT. Protein product: CASLYPSTGELFF.

The rearrangement joins TRBV29-1 to TRBJ2-5, with 9 bases aligning to TRBD1. The CDR3 runs to 14 residues. J was trimmed by 4 bases and V by 3 bases; bases with no gene match: 6. CDR1 SQVTM and CDR2 ANQGSEA come from the germline V gene. This CDR3 reads CSVEPTGGSETQYF. CDR3 coding DNA: TGCAGCGTTGAGCCGACAGGGGGTTCAGAGACCCAGTACTTC.

This chain connects TRBV19 to TRBJ1-4; D remains ambiguous. There are 14 residues in the CDR3. Trimming shortened V by 10 bases and J by 0 bases, and 12 bases separated the two germline ends. The germline gives CDR1 LNHDA, CDR2 SQIVND (reference sequence). In DNA, the CDR3 is TGTGCCACCGGAGGAGTTGCAACTAATGAAAAACTGTTTTTT. It yields the protein CATGGVATNEKLFF.

This clone was observed a few times. J is TRBJ2-5 and V is TRBV9; D may match TRBD1 or TRBD2 (5 bases each). Trimming left V 2 bases short and J 2 bases short, with 16 bases between. The length of the CDR3 is 16 residues. CDR1 is SGDLS and CDR2 is YYNGEE in the germline V gene. DNA for the CDR3: TGTGCCAGCAGCGTGGGCGGCCGGGACCCACAAGAGACCCAGTACTTC. This sequence encodes CASSVGGRDPQETQYF. Combining the CDR3 with reference TRBV9 and TRBJ2-5 gives the whole variable domain DSGVTQTPKHLITATGQRVTLRCSPRSGDLSVYWYQQSLDQGLQFLIQYYNGEERAKGNILERFSAQQFPDLHSELNLSSLELGDSALYFCASSVGGRDPQETQYFGPGTRLLVL.

This chain uses TRBV6-6 with TRBJ1-2; 10 nucleotides match TRBD1. There are 15 residues in the CDR3. V was clipped by 2 bases and J by 4 bases; unmatched bases: 4. Germline CDR1 is MNHNY and CDR2 is SVGAGI (reference sequence). CDR3 sequence: CASSYTDRGSYGYTF. The CDR3 coding sequence is TGTGCCAGCAGTTACACGGACAGGGGGTCCTATGGCTACACCTTC.

The rearrangement uses TRBV6-5 and TRBJ2-1; 8 nucleotides agree with TRBD1. Germline assignment: CDR1 MNHEY and CDR2 SVGAGI. This CDR3 is 15 amino acids long. Losses at the gene ends were 7 bases for V and 7 bases for J; bases not matched to a gene: 12. The CDR3 loop reads CASTRGLPESNEQFF. The CDR3 DNA is TGTGCCAGCACCAGGGGGCTCCCCGAATCGAATGAGCAGTTCTTC.

A few counts support this clone. The same CDR3 is also encoded by other DNA sequences in this sample. For the CDR3, the DNA is TGTGCCAGCAGCGTTGTCTCGAACACCGGGGAGCTGTTTTTT. Protein: CASSVVSNTGELFF. This chain uses TRBV9 with TRBJ2-2; D gene unclear. CDR1 and CDR2 from the germline V gene are SGDLS and YYNGEE. This CDR3 spans 14 amino acids. Trimming pared 2 bases from V and 0 bases from J, leaving 5 bases between. Complete variable domain (other parts from reference TRBV9 and TRBJ2-2): DSGVTQTPKHLITATGQRVTLRCSPRSGDLSVYWYQQSLDQGLQFLIQYYNGEERAKGNILERFSAQQFPDLHSELNLSSLELGDSALYFCASSVVSNTGELFFGEGSRLTVL.

This clone has only a few counts. This chain connects TRBV2 to TRBJ2-1; 7 nucleotides line up with TRBD2. The CDR3 is 14 amino acids. Germline V gene data show CDR1 as SNHLY and CDR2 as FYNNEI. The ends lost 9 bases at V and 3 bases at J; junction bases unmatched: 8. The CDR3: CASVPGGNYNEQFF. Written as DNA, the CDR3 is TGTGCCAGTGTCCCGGGGGGAAACTACAATGAGCAGTTCTTC.

As to this clone: The sample has other DNA sequences that encode this CDR3 too. The chain carries TRBV9 and TRBJ2-3, with TRBD2 matching over 8 bases. The CDR3 loop spans 15 amino acids. Germline CDR1 SGDLS, CDR2 YYNGEE. With 0 bases clipped from V and 2 bases from J, the junction kept 2 bases outside the gene matches. This CDR3 reads CASSVAGGHTDTQYF. The CDR3 DNA is TGTGCCAGCAGCGTAGCGGGGGGGCACACAGATACGCAGTATTTT.

The chain employs TRBV7-2 and TRBJ2-2; 7 bases match TRBD1. The CDR3 spans 16 residues. V trimming: 6 bases; J trimming: 1 base; junction bases outside the gene matches: 8. CDR1 SGHTA and CDR2 FQGNSA come from the germline V gene. CDR3 loop: CASRNAGTVNTGELFF. CDR3 DNA sequence: TGTGCCAGCAGGAATGCCGGGACAGTGAACACCGGGGAGCTGTTTTTT.